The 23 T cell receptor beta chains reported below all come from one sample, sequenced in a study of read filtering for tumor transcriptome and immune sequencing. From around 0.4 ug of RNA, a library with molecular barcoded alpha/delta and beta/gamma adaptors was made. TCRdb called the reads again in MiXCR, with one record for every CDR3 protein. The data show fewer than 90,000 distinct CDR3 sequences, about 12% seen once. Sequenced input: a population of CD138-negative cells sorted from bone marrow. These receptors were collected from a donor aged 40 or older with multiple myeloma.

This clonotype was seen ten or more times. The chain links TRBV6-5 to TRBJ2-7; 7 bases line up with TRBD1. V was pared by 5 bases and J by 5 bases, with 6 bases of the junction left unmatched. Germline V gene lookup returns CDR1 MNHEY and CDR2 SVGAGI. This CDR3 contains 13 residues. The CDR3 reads CASSSTGDHEQYF. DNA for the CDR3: TGTGCCAGCAGTAGCACAGGGGACCACGAGCAGTACTTC.

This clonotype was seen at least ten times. The DNA for the CDR3 is TGTGCTAGTGGTCCCCGGGGGAGCGGAGGGGGTGAGCAGTTCTTC. It specifies CASGPRGSGGGEQFF. V gene TRBV12-5 combines with J gene TRBJ2-1; the D gene could be TRBD1 or TRBD2 (6 bases each). Deletions cut 5 bases from V and 9 bases from J, with 20 bases between. Germline CDR1 and CDR2: LGHNT and FRNRAP. The CDR3 runs to 15 residues.

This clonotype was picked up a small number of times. The CDR3 bases are TGTGCCAGCAGCTTTCAGGCGGGGATATCTGGAAACACCATATATTTT. Translation: CASSFQAGISGNTIYF. The J gene is TRBJ1-3, the V gene TRBV7-9; D is uncertain. Germline loops: CDR1 SEHNR, CDR2 FQNEAQ (reference sequence). V dropped 3 bases and J dropped 1 base, with 13 bases sitting between them. The CDR3 is 16 residues long.

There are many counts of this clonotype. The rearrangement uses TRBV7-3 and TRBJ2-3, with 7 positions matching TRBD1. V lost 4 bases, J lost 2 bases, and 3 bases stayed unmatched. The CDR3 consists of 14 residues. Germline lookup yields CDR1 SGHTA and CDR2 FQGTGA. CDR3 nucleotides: TGTGCCAGCAGCTCCACAGGGGTCACAGATACGCAGTATTTT. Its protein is CASSSTGVTDTQYF.

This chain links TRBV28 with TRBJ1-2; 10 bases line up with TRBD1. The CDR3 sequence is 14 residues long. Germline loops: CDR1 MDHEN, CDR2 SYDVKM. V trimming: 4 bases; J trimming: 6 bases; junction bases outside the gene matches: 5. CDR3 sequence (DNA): TGTGCCAGCAGTTCTCCGGGACAGGGGCATGGCTACACCTTC. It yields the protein CASSSPGQGHGYTF.

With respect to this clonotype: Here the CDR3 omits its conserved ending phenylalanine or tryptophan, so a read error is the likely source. The CDR3 bases are TGTGCCAGCAGCTTAGGGCTACAAGAGACCCAGTACTCC. It codes for CASSLGLQETQYS. The chain recombines TRBV7-6 with TRBJ2-5; D unclear. CDR3 length: 13 residues. Deletions cut 1 base from V and 2 bases from J, with 5 bases between. CDR1 and CDR2 from the germline V gene are SGHVS and FNYEAQ.

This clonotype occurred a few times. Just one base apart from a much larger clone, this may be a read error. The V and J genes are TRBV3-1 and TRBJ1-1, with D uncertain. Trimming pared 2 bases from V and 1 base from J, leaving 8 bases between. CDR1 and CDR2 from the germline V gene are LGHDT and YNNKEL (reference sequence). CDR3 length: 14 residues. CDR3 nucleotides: TGTGCCAGCAGCCAACCGGACTGGAACACTGAAGCTTTCTTT. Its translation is CASSQPDWNTEAFF.

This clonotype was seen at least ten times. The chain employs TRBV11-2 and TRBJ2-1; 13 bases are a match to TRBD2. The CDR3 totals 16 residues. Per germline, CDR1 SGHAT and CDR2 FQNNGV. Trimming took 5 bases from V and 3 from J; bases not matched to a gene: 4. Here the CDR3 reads CASSPLAGGNYNEQFF. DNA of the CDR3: TGTGCCAGCAGCCCACTAGCGGGAGGGAACTACAATGAGCAGTTCTTC.

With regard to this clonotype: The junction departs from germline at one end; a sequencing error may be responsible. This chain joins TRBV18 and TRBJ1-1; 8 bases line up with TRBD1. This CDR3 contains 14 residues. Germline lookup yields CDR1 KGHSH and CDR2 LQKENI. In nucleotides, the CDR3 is TGTGCCAGCTCACCATGGACAGGGTCGGATGAAGGTTTCTTT. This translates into CASSPWTGSDEGFF.

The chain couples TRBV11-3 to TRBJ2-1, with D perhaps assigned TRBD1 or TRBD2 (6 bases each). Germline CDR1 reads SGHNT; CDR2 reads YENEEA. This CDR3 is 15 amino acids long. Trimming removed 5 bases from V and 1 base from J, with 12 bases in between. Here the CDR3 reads CASSPQGRSYNEQFF. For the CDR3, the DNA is TGTGCCAGCAGCCCCCAGGGGAGGTCCTACAATGAGCAGTTCTTC.

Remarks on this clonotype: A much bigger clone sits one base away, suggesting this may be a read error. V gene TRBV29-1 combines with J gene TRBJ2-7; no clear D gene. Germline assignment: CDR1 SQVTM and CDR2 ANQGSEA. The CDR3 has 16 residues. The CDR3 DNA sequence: TGCAGCGTTGAAGCATCGGGCACCGACACGTCCTGCGAGCAGTACTTC. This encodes CSVEASGTDTSCEQYF.

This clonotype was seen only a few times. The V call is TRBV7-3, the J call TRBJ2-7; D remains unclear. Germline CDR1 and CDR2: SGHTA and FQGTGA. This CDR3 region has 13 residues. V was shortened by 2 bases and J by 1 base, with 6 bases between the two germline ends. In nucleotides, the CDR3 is TGTGCCAGCAGCTTACAAGAGTCCTACGAGCAGTACTTC. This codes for CASSLQESYEQYF.

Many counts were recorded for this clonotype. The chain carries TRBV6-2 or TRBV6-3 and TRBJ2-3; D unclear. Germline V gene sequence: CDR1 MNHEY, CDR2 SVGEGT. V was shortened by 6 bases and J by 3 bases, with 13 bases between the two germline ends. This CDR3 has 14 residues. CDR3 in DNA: TGTGCCAGCAGACGACGAGGCAAAACAGATACGCAGTATTTT. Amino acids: CASRRRGKTDTQYF.

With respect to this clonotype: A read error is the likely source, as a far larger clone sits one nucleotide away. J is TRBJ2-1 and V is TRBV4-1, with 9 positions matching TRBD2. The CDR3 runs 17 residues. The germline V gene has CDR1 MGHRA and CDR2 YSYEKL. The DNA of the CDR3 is TGTGCCAGCAGCCAAGTAAGGGCGGGAGGGCCAGGGAATGAGCAGTTCTTC. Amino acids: CASSQVRAGGPGNEQFF.

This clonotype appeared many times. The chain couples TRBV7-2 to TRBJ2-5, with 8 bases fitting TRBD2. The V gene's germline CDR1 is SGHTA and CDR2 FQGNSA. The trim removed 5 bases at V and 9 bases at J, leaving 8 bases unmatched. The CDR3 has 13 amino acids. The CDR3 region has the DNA TGTGCCAGCAGCGAGGGACTAGTTTGGGCCCAGTACTTC. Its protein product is CASSEGLVWAQYF. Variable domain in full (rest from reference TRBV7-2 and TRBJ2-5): GAGVSQSPSNKVTEKGKDVELRCDPISGHTALYWYRQSLGQGLEFLIYFQGNSAPDKSGLPSDRFSAERTGGSVSTLTIQRTQQEDSAVYLCASSEGLVWAQYFGPGTRLLVL.

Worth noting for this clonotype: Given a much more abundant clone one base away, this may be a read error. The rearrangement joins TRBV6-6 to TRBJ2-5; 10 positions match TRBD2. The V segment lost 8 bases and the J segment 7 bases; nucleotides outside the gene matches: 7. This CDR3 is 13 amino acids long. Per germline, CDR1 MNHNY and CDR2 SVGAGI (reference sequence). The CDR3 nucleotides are TGTGCCAGCGGCACTAGCGGGATCGGGACCCAGTACTTC. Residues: CASGTSGIGTQYF.

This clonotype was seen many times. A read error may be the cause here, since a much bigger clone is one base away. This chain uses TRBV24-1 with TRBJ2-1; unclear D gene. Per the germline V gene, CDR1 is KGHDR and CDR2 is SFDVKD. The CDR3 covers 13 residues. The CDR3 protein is CATSDRSTNGQFF. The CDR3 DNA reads TGTGCCACCAGCGATCGGTCAACCAATGGGCAGTTCTTC.

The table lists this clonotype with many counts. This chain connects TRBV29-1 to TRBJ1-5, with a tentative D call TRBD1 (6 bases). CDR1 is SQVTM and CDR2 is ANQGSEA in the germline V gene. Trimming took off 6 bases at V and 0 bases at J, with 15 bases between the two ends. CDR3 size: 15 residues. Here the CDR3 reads CSVLQGANSNQPQHF. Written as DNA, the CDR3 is TGCAGCGTATTACAGGGTGCCAATAGCAATCAGCCCCAGCATTTT.

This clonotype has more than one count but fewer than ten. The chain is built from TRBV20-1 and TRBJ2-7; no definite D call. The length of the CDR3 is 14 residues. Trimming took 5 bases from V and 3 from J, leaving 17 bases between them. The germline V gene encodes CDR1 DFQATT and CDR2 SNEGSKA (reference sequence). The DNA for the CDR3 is TGCAGTGCTCCTGAGTCGAGTGGGGTCTACGAGCAGTACTTC. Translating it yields CSAPESSGVYEQYF.

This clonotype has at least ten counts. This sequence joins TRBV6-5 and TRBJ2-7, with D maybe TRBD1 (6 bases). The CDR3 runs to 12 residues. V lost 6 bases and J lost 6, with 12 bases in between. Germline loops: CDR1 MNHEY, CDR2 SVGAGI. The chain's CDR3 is CASSRGGAEQYF. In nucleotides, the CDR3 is TGTGCCAGCAGCCGAGGGGGTGCCGAGCAGTACTTC.

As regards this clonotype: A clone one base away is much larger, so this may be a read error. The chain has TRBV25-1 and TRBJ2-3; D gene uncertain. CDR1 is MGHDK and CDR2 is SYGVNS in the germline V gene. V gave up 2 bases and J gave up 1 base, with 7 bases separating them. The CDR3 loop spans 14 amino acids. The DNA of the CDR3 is TGTGCCAGCAGTGAACGACGGGGCACAGATACGCAGTATTTT. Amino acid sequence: CASSERRGTDTQYF.

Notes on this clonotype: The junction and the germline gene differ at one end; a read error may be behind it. CDR3 nucleotide sequence: TGTGCCAGCTGCTTAGATGCCGCAGGGTACGAGCAGTACTTC. Translated, it gives CASCLDAAGYEQYF. The chain uses TRBV11-2 and TRBJ2-7, with D maybe TRBD1 (5 bases). The germline V gene encodes CDR1 SGHAT and CDR2 FQNNGV. The CDR3 is 14 amino acids.

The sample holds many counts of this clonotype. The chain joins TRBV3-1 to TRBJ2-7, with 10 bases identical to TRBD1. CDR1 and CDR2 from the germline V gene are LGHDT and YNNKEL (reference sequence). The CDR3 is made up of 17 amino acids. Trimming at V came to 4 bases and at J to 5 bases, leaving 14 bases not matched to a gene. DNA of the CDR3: TGTGCCAGCAGCCGGAGGGTTACCGGGACAGGGGAAGACGAGCAGTACTTC. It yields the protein CASSRRVTGTGEDEQYF.